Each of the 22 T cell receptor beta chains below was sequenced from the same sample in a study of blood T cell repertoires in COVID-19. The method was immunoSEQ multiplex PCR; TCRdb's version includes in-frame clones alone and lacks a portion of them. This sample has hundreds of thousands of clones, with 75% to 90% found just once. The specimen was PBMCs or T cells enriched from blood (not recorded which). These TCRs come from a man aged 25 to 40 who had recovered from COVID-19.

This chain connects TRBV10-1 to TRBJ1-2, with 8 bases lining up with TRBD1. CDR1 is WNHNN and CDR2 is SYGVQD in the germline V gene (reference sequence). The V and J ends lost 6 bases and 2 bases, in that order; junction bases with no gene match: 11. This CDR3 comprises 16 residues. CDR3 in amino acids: CASRLTGTGQNYGYTF. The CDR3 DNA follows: TGCGCCAGCAGACTCACCGGGACAGGCCAGAACTATGGCTACACCTTC.

CDR3 residues: CASILQGRNSPLHF. The CDR3 DNA follows: TGTGCCAGCATCCTACAGGGGCGGAATTCACCCCTCCACTTT. The chain is built from TRBV28 and TRBJ1-6; TRBD1 matches at 7 bases. Germline CDR1 is MDHEN and CDR2 is SYDVKM. After removal of 7 bases from V and 7 bases from J, the junction contained 7 bases not matched to a gene. The CDR3 length is 14 residues.

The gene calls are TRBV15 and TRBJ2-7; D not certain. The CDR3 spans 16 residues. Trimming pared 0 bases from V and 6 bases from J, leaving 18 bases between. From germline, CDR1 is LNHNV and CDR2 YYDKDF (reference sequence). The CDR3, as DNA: TGTGCCACCAGCAGAGATTCGTCTTGGGTCTCGGGCGAGCAGTACTTC. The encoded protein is CATSRDSSWVSGEQYF.

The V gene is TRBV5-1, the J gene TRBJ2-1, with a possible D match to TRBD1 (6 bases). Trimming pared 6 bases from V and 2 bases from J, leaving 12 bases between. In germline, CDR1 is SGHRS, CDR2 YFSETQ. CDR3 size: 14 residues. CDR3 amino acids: CASNRDTTYNEQFF. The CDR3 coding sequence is TGCGCCAGCAACCGGGACACAACCTACAATGAGCAGTTCTTC.

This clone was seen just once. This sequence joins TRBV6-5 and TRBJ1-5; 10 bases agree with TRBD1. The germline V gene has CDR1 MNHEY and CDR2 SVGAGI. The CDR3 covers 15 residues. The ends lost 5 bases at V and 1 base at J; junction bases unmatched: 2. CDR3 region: CASSKDRGSNQPQHF. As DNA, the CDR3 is TGTGCCAGCAGTAAGGACAGGGGGAGCAATCAGCCCCAGCATTTT.

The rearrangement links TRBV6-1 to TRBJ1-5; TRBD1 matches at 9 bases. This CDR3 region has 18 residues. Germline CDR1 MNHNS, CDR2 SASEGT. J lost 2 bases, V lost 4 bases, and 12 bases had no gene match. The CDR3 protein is CASSAPGQGRFGNQPQHF. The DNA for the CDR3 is TGTGCCAGCAGTGCCCCGGGACAGGGAAGATTTGGCAATCAGCCCCAGCATTTT.

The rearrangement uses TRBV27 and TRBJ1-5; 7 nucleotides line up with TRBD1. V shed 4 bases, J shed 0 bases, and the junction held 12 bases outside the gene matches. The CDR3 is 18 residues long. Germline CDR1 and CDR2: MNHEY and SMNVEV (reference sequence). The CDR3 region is CASSSHRGQIFSNQPQHF. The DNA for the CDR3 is TGTGCCAGCAGTTCCCACAGGGGACAGATCTTTAGCAATCAGCCCCAGCATTTT.

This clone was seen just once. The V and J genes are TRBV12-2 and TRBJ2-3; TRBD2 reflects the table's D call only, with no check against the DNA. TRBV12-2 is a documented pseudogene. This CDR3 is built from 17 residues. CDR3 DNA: TGTGCAAGTCGCTTAGGAGAGCGGGAGAGAACCACAGATACGCAGTATTTT. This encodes CASRLGERERTTDTQYF.

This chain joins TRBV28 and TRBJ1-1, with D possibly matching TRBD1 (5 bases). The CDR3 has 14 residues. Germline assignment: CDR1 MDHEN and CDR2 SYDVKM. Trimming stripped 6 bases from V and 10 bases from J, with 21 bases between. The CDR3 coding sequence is TGTGCCAGCAGCCGGGGGGACGGTCGGGTTTCAGCTTTCTTT. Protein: CASSRGDGRVSAFF.

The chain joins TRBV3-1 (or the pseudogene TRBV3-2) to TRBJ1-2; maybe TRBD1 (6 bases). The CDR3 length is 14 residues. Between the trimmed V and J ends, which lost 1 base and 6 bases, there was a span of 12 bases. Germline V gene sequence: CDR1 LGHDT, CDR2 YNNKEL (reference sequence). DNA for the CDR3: TGTGCCAGCAGCCAAGGACGAGGGGGTGATGGCTACACCTTC. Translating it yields CASSQGRGGDGYTF.

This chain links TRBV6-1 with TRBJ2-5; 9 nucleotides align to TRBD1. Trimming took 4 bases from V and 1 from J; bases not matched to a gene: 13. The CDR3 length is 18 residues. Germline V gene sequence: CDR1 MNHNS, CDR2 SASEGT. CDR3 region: CASSGPGRTGASQETQYF. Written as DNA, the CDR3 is TGTGCCAGCAGTGGGCCGGGGAGGACAGGGGCTTCCCAAGAGACCCAGTACTTC.

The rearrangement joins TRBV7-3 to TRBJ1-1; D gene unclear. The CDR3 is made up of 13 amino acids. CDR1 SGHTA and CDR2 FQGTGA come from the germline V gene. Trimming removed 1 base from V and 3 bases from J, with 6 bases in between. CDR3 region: CASSLSGDTEAFF. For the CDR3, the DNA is TGTGCCAGCAGCTTAAGTGGAGACACTGAAGCTTTCTTT.

Here the CDR3 reads CASSGSGQGVAEQYF. For the CDR3, the DNA is TGCGCCAGCAGCGGAAGTGGACAGGGGGTGGCCGAGCAGTACTTC. This chain connects TRBV5-1 to TRBJ2-7; 10 bases line up with TRBD1. This CDR3 spans 15 amino acids. Per the germline V gene, CDR1 is SGHRS and CDR2 is YFSETQ. Losses at the gene ends were 4 bases for V and 6 bases for J; bases not matched to a gene: 10.

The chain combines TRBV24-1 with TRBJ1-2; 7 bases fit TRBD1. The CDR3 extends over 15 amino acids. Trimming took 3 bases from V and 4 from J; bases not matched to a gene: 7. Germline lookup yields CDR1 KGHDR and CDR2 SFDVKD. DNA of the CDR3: TGTGCCACCAGTGATACAGGGGAAAGCGTCTATGGCTACACCTTC. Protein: CATSDTGESVYGYTF.

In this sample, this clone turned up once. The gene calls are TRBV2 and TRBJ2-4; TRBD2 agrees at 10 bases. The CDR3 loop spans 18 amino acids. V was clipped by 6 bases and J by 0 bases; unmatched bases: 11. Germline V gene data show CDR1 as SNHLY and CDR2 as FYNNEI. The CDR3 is CASRAGGPSTIAKNIQYF. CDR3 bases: TGTGCCAGCAGAGCGGGAGGGCCTTCAACCATAGCCAAAAACATTCAGTACTTC.

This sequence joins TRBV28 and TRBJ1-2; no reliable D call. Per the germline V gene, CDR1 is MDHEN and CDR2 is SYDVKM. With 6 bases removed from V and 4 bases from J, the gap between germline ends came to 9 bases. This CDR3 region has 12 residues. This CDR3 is CASRQDTYGYTF. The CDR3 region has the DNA TGTGCCAGCAGACAAGACACCTATGGCTACACCTTC.

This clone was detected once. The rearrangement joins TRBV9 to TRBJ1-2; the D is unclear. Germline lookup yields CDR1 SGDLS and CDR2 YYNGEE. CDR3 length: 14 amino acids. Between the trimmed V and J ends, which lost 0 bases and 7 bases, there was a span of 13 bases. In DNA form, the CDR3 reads TGTGCCAGCAGCGTAGCCTCCCTACTACGTGGCTACACCTTC. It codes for CASSVASLLRGYTF.

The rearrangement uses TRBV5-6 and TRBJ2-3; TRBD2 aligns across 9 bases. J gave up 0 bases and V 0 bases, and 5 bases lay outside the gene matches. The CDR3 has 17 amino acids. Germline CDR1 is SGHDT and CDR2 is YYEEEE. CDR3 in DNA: TGTGCCAGCAGCTTGGTGGGACTAGCATCGAGCACAGATACGCAGTATTTT. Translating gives CASSLVGLASSTDTQYF. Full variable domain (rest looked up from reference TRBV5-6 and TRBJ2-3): DAGVTQSPTHLIKTRGQQVTLRCSPKSGHDTVSWYQQALGQGPQFIFQYYEEEERQRGNFPDRFSGHQFPNYSSELNVNALLLGDSALYLCASSLVGLASSTDTQYFGPGTRLTVL.

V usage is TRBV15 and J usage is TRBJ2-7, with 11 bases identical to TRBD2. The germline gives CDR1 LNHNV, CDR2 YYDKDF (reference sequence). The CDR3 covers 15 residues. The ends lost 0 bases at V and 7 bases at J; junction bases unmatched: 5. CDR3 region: CATSRDLAGGREQYF. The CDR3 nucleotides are TGTGCCACCAGCAGAGATTTAGCGGGGGGGCGGGAGCAGTACTTC.

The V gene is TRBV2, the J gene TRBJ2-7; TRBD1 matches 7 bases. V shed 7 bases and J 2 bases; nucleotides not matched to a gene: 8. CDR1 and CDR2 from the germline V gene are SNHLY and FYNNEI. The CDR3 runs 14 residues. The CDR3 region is CASTPQGRTYEQYF. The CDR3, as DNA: TGTGCCAGCACCCCACAGGGGCGTACCTACGAGCAGTACTTC.

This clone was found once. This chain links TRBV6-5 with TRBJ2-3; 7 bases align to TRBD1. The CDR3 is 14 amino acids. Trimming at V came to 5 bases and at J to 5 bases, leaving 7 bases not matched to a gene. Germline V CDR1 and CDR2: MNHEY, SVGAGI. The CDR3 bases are TGTGCCAGCAGTAAATTAGACAGGGAAGATACGCAGTATTTT. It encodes CASSKLDREDTQYF.

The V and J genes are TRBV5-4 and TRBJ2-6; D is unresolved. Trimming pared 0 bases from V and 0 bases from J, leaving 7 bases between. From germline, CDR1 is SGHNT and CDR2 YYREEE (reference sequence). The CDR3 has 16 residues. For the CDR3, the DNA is TGTGCCAGCAGCTTGGTCGGCGGCTCTGGGGCCAACGTCCTGACTTTC. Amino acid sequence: CASSLVGGSGANVLTF.